This is a list of T cell receptor beta chains from one sample in a study of blood T cell repertoires in COVID-19. Sequenced by immunoSEQ multiplex PCR; TCRdb stores in-frame clones only, minus some. The sample shows 150,000 or so clones, 75% to 85% of them seen only once. The source material was PBMCs or T cells enriched from blood (not recorded which). The receptors were sampled from a man aged 40-49 years who had recovered from COVID-19. The conserved cysteine and the conserved F or W are not part of the CDR3 here. The order of the fields is V gene, J gene, CDR3 protein.

v_call: TRBV6-5
j_call: TRBJ1-4
cdr3_aa: ASSAGSGGEKLF

v_call: TRBV2
j_call: TRBJ2-2
cdr3_aa: ASKWDRGTHGELF

v_call: TRBV5-1
j_call: TRBJ2-1
cdr3_aa: ASSFQAGGNNEQF

v_call: TRBV6-5
j_call: TRBJ2-2
cdr3_aa: ASSRGDTGELF

v_call: TRBV5-1
j_call: TRBJ1-1
cdr3_aa: ASSLDLGTEAF

v_call: TRBV5-1
j_call: TRBJ2-7
cdr3_aa: ASSRDRGAYEQY

v_call: TRBV21-1
j_call: TRBJ1-1
cdr3_aa: ASSNNRQWRLGTEAF

v_call: TRBV18
j_call: TRBJ2-1
cdr3_aa: ASSPGTGYNEQF

v_call: TRBV7-9
j_call: TRBJ1-2
cdr3_aa: ASSLGTANYGYT

v_call: TRBV5-5
j_call: TRBJ1-1
cdr3_aa: ASSLDRGTASNTEAF

v_call: TRBV19
j_call: TRBJ1-1
cdr3_aa: ASSIQTNTEAF

v_call: TRBV19
j_call: TRBJ1-1
cdr3_aa: ASGQGWAEAF

v_call: TRBV3-1/TRBV3-2
j_call: TRBJ1-2
cdr3_aa: ASSHLNYGYT

v_call: TRBV19
j_call: TRBJ2-7
cdr3_aa: ASSIVAGQGAYEQY

v_call: TRBV27
j_call: TRBJ1-2
cdr3_aa: ASSPSVTNYGYT

v_call: TRBV30
j_call: TRBJ1-5
cdr3_aa: AWGEGVGNQPQH

v_call: TRBV19
j_call: TRBJ2-1
cdr3_aa: ASSTWIGTSYNEQF

v_call: TRBV2
j_call: TRBJ1-5
cdr3_aa: ASSDRLSNQPQH

v_call: TRBV30
j_call: TRBJ1-5
cdr3_aa: AWSVKRDLQGNSNQPQH

v_call: TRBV11-2
j_call: TRBJ2-5
cdr3_aa: ASSLAGIEEETQY

v_call: TRBV6-5
j_call: TRBJ1-5
cdr3_aa: ASSLSVRNQPQH

v_call: TRBV24-1
j_call: TRBJ2-1
cdr3_aa: ATSGAGLRNEQF

v_call: TRBV20-1
j_call: TRBJ1-1
cdr3_aa: SASTPALILTGDTEAF

v_call: TRBV5-4
j_call: TRBJ1-6
cdr3_aa: ANSVARTGHNSPLH

v_call: TRBV6-4
j_call: TRBJ2-5
cdr3_aa: ASSETSGGYLETQY

v_call: TRBV5-4
j_call: TRBJ2-3
cdr3_aa: ASSGSGRTDTQY

v_call: TRBV5-1
j_call: TRBJ1-2
cdr3_aa: ASSIVPAPRDRINYGYT

v_call: TRBV9
j_call: TRBJ1-4
cdr3_aa: ASSVALGGGEKLF